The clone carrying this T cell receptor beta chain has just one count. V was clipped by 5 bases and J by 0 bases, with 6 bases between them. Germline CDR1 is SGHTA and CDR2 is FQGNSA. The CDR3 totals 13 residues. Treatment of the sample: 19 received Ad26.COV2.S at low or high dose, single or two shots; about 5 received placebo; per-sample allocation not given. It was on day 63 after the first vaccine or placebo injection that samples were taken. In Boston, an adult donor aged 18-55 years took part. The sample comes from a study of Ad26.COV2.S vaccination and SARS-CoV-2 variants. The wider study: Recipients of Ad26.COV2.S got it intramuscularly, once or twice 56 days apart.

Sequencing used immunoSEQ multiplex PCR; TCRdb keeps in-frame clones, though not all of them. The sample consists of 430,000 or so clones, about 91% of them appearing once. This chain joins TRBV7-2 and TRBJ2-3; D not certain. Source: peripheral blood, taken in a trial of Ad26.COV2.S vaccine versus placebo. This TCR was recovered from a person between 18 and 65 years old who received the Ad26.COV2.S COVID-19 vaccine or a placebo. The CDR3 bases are TGTGCCAGCAGCCTTGCTAGCACAGATACGCAGTATTTT. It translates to CASSLASTDTQYF.